The 18 T cell receptor beta chains below all came from one sample that was sequenced in a study of Ad26.COV2.S vaccination and SARS-CoV-2 variants. The treatment: around 19 received Ad26.COV2.S at low or high dose, single or two shots; 5 received placebo; per-sample allocation not given. Sampling was performed 63 days after the first vaccine or placebo injection. Clones were sequenced by immunoSEQ multiplex PCR, and TCRdb holds only the in-frame ones, with some missing. This table has around 370,000 clones, approximately 84% appearing once. The sample here was peripheral blood, taken in a trial of Ad26.COV2.S vaccine versus placebo. The receptors originated from a person between 18 and 60 years old who received the Ad26.COV2.S COVID-19 vaccine or a placebo.

The gene calls are TRBV7-9 and TRBJ2-1, with 12 positions matching TRBD2. The CDR3 runs 18 residues. CDR1 and CDR2 from the germline V gene are SEHNR and FQNEAQ (reference sequence). The V segment lost 4 bases and the J segment 3 bases; nucleotides outside the gene matches: 10. The CDR3 bases are TGTGCCAGCAGCTCTCCTAGCGGGAGGGACCCAATCTACAATGAGCAGTTCTTC. It encodes CASSSPSGRDPIYNEQFF.

The chain has TRBV29-1 and TRBJ2-3; 14 bases are shared with TRBD2. The V gene end was trimmed by 6 bases and the J gene end by 0 bases; junction bases not matched to a gene: 14. The germline gives CDR1 SQVTM, CDR2 ANQGSEA. CDR3 size: 19 residues. DNA for the CDR3: TGCAGCGTAGTAGACCCCCGGGGACTAGCGGGAGAGAGCACAGATACGCAGTATTTT. This translates into CSVVDPRGLAGESTDTQYF.

The CDR3 is CASSYDRSGIGSPLHF. The CDR3 bases are TGTGCCAGCAGTTACGACAGGTCGGGGATTGGTTCACCCCTCCACTTT. The chain carries TRBV6-5 and TRBJ1-6, with D perhaps TRBD1 (6 bases). The CDR3 sequence is 16 residues long. The V gene lost 2 bases and the J gene lost 9 bases, with 17 bases spanning the gap. The germline V gene encodes CDR1 MNHEY and CDR2 SVGAGI.

This chain connects TRBV25-1 to TRBJ2-7; D remains unclear. Germline V gene lookup returns CDR1 MGHDK and CDR2 SYGVNS. Trimming cost V 3 bases and J 2 bases, with 11 bases left between them. The CDR3 consists of 14 residues. The CDR3 loop reads CASSDSVQTYEQYF. In nucleotides, the CDR3 is TGTGCCAGCAGTGACTCGGTACAGACCTACGAGCAGTACTTC.

The V gene is TRBV24-1, the J gene TRBJ2-7, with D possibly matching TRBD1 (6 bases). The length of the CDR3 is 17 residues. The germline CDR1 and CDR2 sequences are KGHDR and SFDVKD. V was trimmed by 5 bases and J by 4 bases, leaving 23 bases between them. CDR3 nucleotide sequence: TGTGCCACCAGTGGCGTCAAGGACAGACTCGATCGTTACGAGCAGTACTTC. Its translation is CATSGVKDRLDRYEQYF.

A few counts support this clone. The genes are TRBV11-2 and TRBJ1-2; D not resolved. V was pared by 5 bases and J by 4 bases, with 17 bases between. The CDR3 is 15 amino acids. The germline gives CDR1 SGHAT, CDR2 FQNNGV. The CDR3 loop is CASSQTRGNFYGYTF. The CDR3 DNA is TGTGCCAGCAGCCAAACCCGTGGGAACTTCTATGGCTACACCTTC.

In DNA form, the CDR3 reads TGTGCCAGCAGTTACTCTAGGGTATGGCAAGGAGAGACCCAGTACTTC. Amino acids: CASSYSRVWQGETQYF. This chain uses TRBV6-5 with TRBJ2-5; D gene unclear. Germline-derived CDR1 and CDR2 are MNHEY and SVGAGI. The CDR3 covers 16 residues. The V end lost 0 bases, the J end lost 4 bases, and 15 bases lay between the germline ends.

The J gene is TRBJ1-4, the V gene TRBV19; D call uncertain. Germline V CDR1 and CDR2: LNHDA, SQIVND (reference sequence). The CDR3 is 16 amino acids. V lost 3 bases, J lost 7 bases, and 18 bases lay in between. This chain's CDR3 is CASSIGYPARGEKLFF. The CDR3 DNA reads TGTGCCAGTAGTATCGGGTACCCGGCCCGGGGTGAAAAACTGTTTTTT.

This clone was seen a few times. The chain combines TRBV6-5 with TRBJ1-6; D might be TRBD1 (5 bases). V shed 4 bases and J shed 1 base, with 8 bases lying between them. The germline CDR1 and CDR2 sequences are MNHEY and SVGAGI. The CDR3 consists of 15 residues. CDR3 nucleotide sequence: TGTGCCAGCAGTTCCGAGGGGTCCTATAATTCACCCCTCCACTTT. Translating gives CASSSEGSYNSPLHF.

The chain carries TRBV18 and TRBJ2-3; D uncertain. Germline loops: CDR1 KGHSH, CDR2 LQKENI. Trimming cost V 4 bases and J 0 bases, with 14 bases left between them. The CDR3 spans 16 residues. The DNA for the CDR3 is TGTGCCAGCTCACTTTCCCGGATCGATAGCACAGATACGCAGTATTTT. Protein: CASSLSRIDSTDTQYF.

The chain combines TRBV11-2 with TRBJ2-1; D is undetermined. The CDR3 consists of 13 residues. Germline lookup yields CDR1 SGHAT and CDR2 FQNNGV. Deletions cut 1 base from V and 6 bases from J, with 7 bases between. The CDR3 nucleotides read TGTGCCAGCAGCTTAGGGCGAGGCAATGAGCAGTTCTTC. The encoded protein is CASSLGRGNEQFF.

This chain uses TRBV19 with TRBJ2-7; 11 bases match TRBD2. The CDR3 has 15 amino acids. V dropped 5 bases and J dropped 3; count of bases not matched to a gene: 6. Germline V gene data show CDR1 as LNHDA and CDR2 as SQIVND (reference sequence). The CDR3 loop is CASSPGLAGGYEQYF. CDR3 DNA: TGTGCCAGTAGTCCAGGGCTAGCGGGAGGCTACGAGCAGTACTTC. The full variable domain, its missing parts supplied by reference TRBV19 and TRBJ2-7, is DGGITQSPKYLFRKEGQNVTLSCEQNLNHDAMYWYRQDPGQGLRLIYYSQIVNDFQKGDIAEGYSVSREKKESFPLTVTSAQKNPTAFYLCASSPGLAGGYEQYFGPGTRLTVT.

The chain couples TRBV28 to TRBJ2-7; the match to TRBD1 covers 10 bases. Germline CDR1 reads MDHEN; CDR2 reads SYDVKM. V shed 10 bases and J 6 bases; nucleotides not matched to a gene: 15. The CDR3 length is 15 residues. Here the CDR3 reads CATRKQGQGPSEQYF. The CDR3 nucleotides read TGTGCCACCAGAAAACAGGGACAGGGGCCCTCCGAGCAGTACTTC.

V is TRBV6-6 and J is TRBJ1-1; D perhaps matches TRBD1 (6 bases). V dropped 8 bases and J dropped 1 base, with 14 bases sitting between them. The CDR3 loop spans 14 amino acids. Germline V gene data show CDR1 as MNHNY and CDR2 as SVGAGI (reference sequence). The CDR3 loop reads CASGEGGGNTEAFF. The CDR3 coding sequence is TGTGCCAGCGGGGAGGGAGGGGGGAACACTGAAGCTTTCTTT.

This clone occurred a few times. The CDR3 protein is CASSLQGYEQYF. In nucleotides, the CDR3 is TGCGCCAGCAGCTTACAGGGCTACGAGCAGTACTTC. The chain is built from TRBV5-1 and TRBJ2-7; possible D gene TRBD1, 6 bases. CDR1 is SGHRS and CDR2 is YFSETQ in the germline V gene. V lost 2 bases and J 3 bases, leaving 6 bases between the germline ends. There are 12 residues in the CDR3.

The chain joins TRBV7-2 to TRBJ1-2; D remains unclear. Germline V gives CDR1 SGHTA, CDR2 FQGNSA. V was clipped by 2 bases and J by 6 bases, with 7 bases between them. The length of the CDR3 is 12 residues. CDR3 bases: TGTGCCAGCAGCTTAAAAGGGCATGGCTACACCTTC. Translated: CASSLKGHGYTF. The full variable domain, its missing parts supplied by reference TRBV7-2 and TRBJ1-2, is GAGVSQSPSNKVTEKGKDVELRCDPISGHTALYWYRQSLGQGLEFLIYFQGNSAPDKSGLPSDRFSAERTGGSVSTLTIQRTQQEDSAVYLCASSLKGHGYTFGSGTRLTVV.

V is TRBV5-1 and J is TRBJ2-3; 9 bases agree with TRBD1. Trimming at V came to 0 bases and at J to 3 bases, leaving 2 bases not matched to a gene. This CDR3 spans 15 amino acids. The germline V gene has CDR1 SGHRS and CDR2 YFSETQ. The CDR3 loop is CASSLGTGATDTQYF. CDR3 nucleotide sequence: TGCGCCAGCAGCTTGGGGACAGGGGCGACAGATACGCAGTATTTT.

This clone was seen only once. The chain is built from TRBV6-2 or TRBV6-3 and TRBJ2-1; 8 positions match TRBD2. Germline V CDR1 and CDR2: MNHEY, SVGEGT. The CDR3 extends over 15 amino acids. Germline trimming cut 5 bases from V and 6 bases from J; bases unmatched to any gene: 9. The CDR3 is CASSAPAGVLNEQFF. CDR3 DNA: TGTGCCAGCAGTGCCCCAGCGGGAGTTCTCAATGAGCAGTTCTTC.